Described below is a single T cell receptor (beta chain) sequence and its context. Antigen specificity is unknown. This entry belongs to a study of blood T cells in healthy people across ages. Across the study: About one barcoded TCR beta cDNA was captured per two T cells. Study results and limitations: Older age went with lower TCR beta diversity per million T cells, in a roughly linear way. Without sorted subsets, naive and antigen-experienced compartments could not be conclusively compared.

Per-sample yields of isolated PBMCs were at least 7 million. The second PCR ran roughly 7 to 12 cycles with a sample-barcoded 5' primer and J-beta primers. TCRdb redid the calling of the 5' RACE reads with MiXCR, one entry per CDR3 protein. The sample includes about 1.8 million distinct CDR3 sequences, 49% of them seen just once. The CDR3 spans 12 residues. Germline CDR1 DFQATT, CDR2 SNEGSKA (reference sequence). V was clipped by 8 bases and J by 7 bases; unmatched bases: 6. This sequence was found in a woman aged 40 to 49 in good health. The material sequenced was blood. The chain recombines TRBV20-1 with TRBJ2-4; the match to TRBD1 covers 9 bases. The CDR3 nucleotides are TGCAGTACGCAGACAGGGGGGAACATTCAGTACTTC. Translated: CSTQTGGNIQYF.